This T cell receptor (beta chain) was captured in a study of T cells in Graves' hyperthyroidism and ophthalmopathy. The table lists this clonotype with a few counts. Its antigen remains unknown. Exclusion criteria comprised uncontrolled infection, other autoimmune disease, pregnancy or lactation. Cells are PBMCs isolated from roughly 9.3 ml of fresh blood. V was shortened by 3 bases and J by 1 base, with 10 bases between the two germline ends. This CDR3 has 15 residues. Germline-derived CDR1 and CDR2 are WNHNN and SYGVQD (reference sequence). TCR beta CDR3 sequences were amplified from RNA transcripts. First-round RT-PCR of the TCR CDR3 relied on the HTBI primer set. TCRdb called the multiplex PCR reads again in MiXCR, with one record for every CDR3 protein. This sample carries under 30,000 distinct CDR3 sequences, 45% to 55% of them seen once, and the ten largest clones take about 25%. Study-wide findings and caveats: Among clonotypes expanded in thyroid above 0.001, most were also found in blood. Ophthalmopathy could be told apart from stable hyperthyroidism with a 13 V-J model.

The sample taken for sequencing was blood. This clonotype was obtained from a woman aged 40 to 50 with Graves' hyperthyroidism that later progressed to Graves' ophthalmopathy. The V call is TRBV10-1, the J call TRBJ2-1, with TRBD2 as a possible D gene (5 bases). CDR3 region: CASSDGPGSYNEQFF. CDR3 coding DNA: TGCGCCAGCAGTGACGGCCCGGGGTCCTACAATGAGCAGTTCTTC.